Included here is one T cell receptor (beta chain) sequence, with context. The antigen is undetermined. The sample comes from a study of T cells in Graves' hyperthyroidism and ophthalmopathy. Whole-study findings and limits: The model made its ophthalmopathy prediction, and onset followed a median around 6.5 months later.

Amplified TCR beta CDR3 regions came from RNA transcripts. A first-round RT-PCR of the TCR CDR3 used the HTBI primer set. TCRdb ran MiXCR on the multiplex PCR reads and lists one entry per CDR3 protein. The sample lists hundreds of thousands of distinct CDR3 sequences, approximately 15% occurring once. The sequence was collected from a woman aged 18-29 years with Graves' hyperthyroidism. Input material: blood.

In DNA, the CDR3 is TGCGCCAGCAGCCGAGGTCTCCAGGGAACAGGGGGCGACACCGGGGAGCTGTTTTTT. It specifies CASSRGLQGTGGDTGELFF. The chain links TRBV4-1 to TRBJ2-2; the match to TRBD1 covers 9 bases. CDR1 is MGHRA and CDR2 is YSYEKL in the germline V gene. CDR3 length: 19 residues. The J segment lost 3 bases and the V segment lost 4 bases, leaving 15 bases of the junction unmatched.